The present TCR beta chain was sequenced within a study of molecular identifiers for immune sequencing clone quantification. CDR1 and CDR2 from the germline V gene are MNHEY and SMNVEV (reference sequence). The CDR3 consists of 14 residues. The V and J ends lost 7 bases and 1 base respectively, with 13 bases between them. CD8+CD4-CCR7+CD45RA+ cells were sorted as naive CD8 T cells. Library preparation followed earlier protocols using designated TCR primers. TCRdb redid the calling of the PCR reads with MiXCR, one entry per CDR3 protein. The data hold about 640,000 distinct CDR3 sequences, with 20% observed a single time. The sample holds many counts of this clonotype.

The sequencing input was naive CD8+ T cells from blood, with Jurkat cell RNA spiked in. Regarding subset: FACS-sorted CD8+CD4-CCR7+CD45RA+ naive T cells. The receptor's source is a human donor in good health. Some libraries in this study had Jurkat cell RNA spiked in. This chain joins TRBV27 and TRBJ1-1; D is uncertain. The DNA of the CDR3 is TGTGCCAGCAACGCTCCGCGGGAGAACACTGAAGCTTTCTTT. Its translation is CASNAPRENTEAFF.